This T cell receptor (beta chain) was recorded in a study of T cells in tuberculosis. Profiling relied on immunoSEQ multiplex PCR, and the TCRdb table lists in-frame clones only, not all of them. The sample lists around 35,000 clones, approximately 90% occurring once. Time point defined: new active TB diagnosis, blood taken before or within 7 days of starting treatment. This clonotype was sampled from an adult with tuberculosis. This specimen consisted of PBMCs, obtained at tuberculosis diagnosis.

CDR3: CASSQGTGSGANVLTF. The CDR3, as DNA: TGCGCCAGCAGCCAAGGGACAGGGTCTGGGGCCAACGTCCTGACTTTC. The chain employs TRBV4-1 and TRBJ2-6, with 8 bases fitting TRBD1. The germline CDR1 and CDR2 sequences are MGHRA and YSYEKL. The length of the CDR3 is 16 residues. J gave up 1 base and V 1 base, and 0 bases lay outside the gene matches.